Presented here are 24 T cell receptor beta chains from one specimen sequenced in a study of T cell responses to AZD1222 COVID-19 vaccine. Libraries were prepared by immunoSEQ multiplex PCR; TCRdb keeps only in-frame clonotypes and omits some of them. The sample consists of roughly 140,000 clones, about 87% of them appearing once. Material: peripheral blood, obtained on day 0 of AZD1222 vaccination. These receptors all come from an adult in good health.

In this sample, this clone turned up once. The CDR3 DNA reads TGTGCCAGCAGCGGGGATCTCGGGACCTACAATGAGCAGTTCTTC. It translates to CASSGDLGTYNEQFF. The rearrangement uses TRBV7-3 and TRBJ2-1, with D tentatively TRBD2 (5 bases). The V gene lost 5 bases and the J gene lost 2 bases, with 13 bases spanning the gap. This CDR3 contains 15 residues. CDR1 is SGHTA and CDR2 is FQGTGA in the germline V gene.

This clone has more than one count but fewer than ten. The V call is TRBV19, the J call TRBJ1-2; maybe TRBD1 (5 bases). The ends were cut back, 3 bases at V and 4 bases at J, with 9 bases in the middle. CDR3 length: 13 residues. CDR1 LNHDA and CDR2 SQIVND come from the germline V gene (reference sequence). In DNA form, the CDR3 reads TGTGCCAGTAGTATGGGACGTCTCTATGGCTACACCTTC. It translates to CASSMGRLYGYTF.

This clone was counted once. The chain carries TRBV7-2 and TRBJ1-1; weak D call: TRBD1 (6 bases). The V gene's germline CDR1 is SGHTA and CDR2 FQGNSA. This CDR3 comprises 14 residues. V was shortened by 4 bases and J by 4 bases, with 13 bases between the two germline ends. DNA for the CDR3: TGTGCCAGCAGCTCTCAGGGGAGGGTCACTGAAGCTTTCTTT. It codes for CASSSQGRVTEAFF.

The rearrangement joins TRBV7-2 to TRBJ1-1; no clear D gene. There are 13 residues in the CDR3. The V end lost 3 bases, the J end lost 2 bases, and 7 bases lay between the germline ends. The germline CDR1 and CDR2 sequences are SGHTA and FQGNSA. This CDR3 reads CASSFYLNTEAFF. In DNA form, the CDR3 reads TGTGCCAGCAGCTTCTATCTAAACACTGAAGCTTTCTTT. Based on the CDR3 plus reference TRBV7-2 and TRBJ1-1, the full variable domain is GAGVSQSPSNKVTEKGKDVELRCDPISGHTALYWYRQSLGQGLEFLIYFQGNSAPDKSGLPSDRFSAERTGGSVSTLTIQRTQQEDSAVYLCASSFYLNTEAFFGQGTRLTVV.

For the CDR3, the DNA is TGTGCCAGTAGTATAGGAGCCAGGCTGAGAGAGTCTGGAAACACCATATATTTT. It yields the protein CASSIGARLRESGNTIYF. The genes are TRBV19 and TRBJ1-3; D not resolved. With 1 base removed from V and 1 base from J, the gap between germline ends came to 17 bases. CDR3 length: 18 residues. Germline V CDR1 and CDR2: LNHDA, SQIVND (reference sequence).

The chain has TRBV27 and TRBJ1-5; perhaps TRBD1 as D (5 bases). This CDR3 comprises 14 residues. Trimming removed 5 bases at V and 1 base at J, with 9 bases between. Germline V lookup: CDR1 MNHEY, CDR2 SMNVEV (reference sequence). The CDR3, as DNA: TGTGCCAGCAGTCAGGGTTTAAGCAATCAGCCCCAGCATTTT. This translates into CASSQGLSNQPQHF.

V is TRBV6-2 or TRBV6-3 and J is TRBJ1-2; D unclear. Trimming took 6 bases from V and 7 from J, leaving 15 bases between them. From germline, CDR1 is MNHEY and CDR2 SVGEGT. This CDR3 comprises 13 residues. The CDR3 nucleotides read TGTGCCAGCAGCCAGTTGGGGTCTAGTGGCTACACCTTC. It encodes CASSQLGSSGYTF.

CDR3 sequence (DNA): TGTGCCAGCAGCCCGAGAGGGGAATATGGCTACACCTTC. Its protein product is CASSPRGEYGYTF. The J gene is TRBJ1-2, the V gene TRBV5-4, with D tentatively TRBD1 (5 bases). Trimming cost V 4 bases and J 5 bases, with 12 bases left between them. This CDR3 comprises 13 residues. The V gene's germline CDR1 is SGHNT and CDR2 YYREEE (reference sequence).

The genes are TRBV5-1 and TRBJ1-1; 11 positions agree with TRBD1. This CDR3 region has 17 residues. V was pared by 1 base and J by 2 bases, with 7 bases of the junction left unmatched. CDR1 and CDR2 (germline): SGHRS, YFSETQ. Here the CDR3 reads CASSLYRDRGVNTEAFF. CDR3 in DNA: TGCGCCAGCAGCTTGTACCGGGACAGGGGGGTAAACACTGAAGCTTTCTTT. Using reference TRBV5-1 and TRBJ1-1 for the parts outside the CDR3, the full variable domain is KAGVTQTPRYLIKTRGQQVTLSCSPISGHRSVSWYQQTPGQGLQFLFEYFSETQRNKGNFPGRFSGRQFSNSRSEMNVSTLELGDSALYLCASSLYRDRGVNTEAFFGQGTRLTVV.

The rearrangement links TRBV7-2 to TRBJ1-6; D not certain. CDR1 and CDR2 (germline): SGHTA, FQGNSA. The CDR3 is made up of 13 amino acids. Trimming cost V 7 bases and J 6 bases, with 10 bases left between them. The CDR3 loop reads CASTPLGNSPLHF. The DNA of the CDR3 is TGTGCCAGCACCCCCCTGGGTAATTCACCCCTCCACTTT. Together with reference TRBV7-2 and TRBJ1-6, the CDR3 gives the full variable domain: GAGVSQSPSNKVTEKGKDVELRCDPISGHTALYWYRQSLGQGLEFLIYFQGNSAPDKSGLPSDRFSAERTGGSVSTLTIQRTQQEDSAVYLCASTPLGNSPLHFGNGTRLTVT.

Notes on this clone: Other nucleotide sequences from this sample produce the same CDR3. The chain uses TRBV2 and TRBJ1-3, with D maybe TRBD1 (5 bases). The V end lost 4 bases, the J end lost 0 bases, and 7 bases lay between the germline ends. Germline CDR1 reads SNHLY; CDR2 reads FYNNEI. This CDR3 has 14 amino acids. The CDR3 coding sequence is TGTGCCAGCAGTGCAGGGAGCTCTGGAAACACCATATATTTT. This translates into CASSAGSSGNTIYF.

The chain joins TRBV7-3 to TRBJ1-5; D gene unclear. Germline V gene lookup returns CDR1 SGHTA and CDR2 FQGTGA. V lost 3 bases to trimming and J lost 2 bases, with 5 bases between them. This CDR3 comprises 13 residues. The DNA for the CDR3 is TGTGCCAGCAGCTTCGGGGGCAATCAGCCCCAGCATTTT. Protein: CASSFGGNQPQHF.

The CDR3 nucleotides are TGTGCCATCTCCGGTCTCAATCAGCCCCAGCATTTT. It translates to CAISGLNQPQHF. The chain uses TRBV28 and TRBJ1-5; no definite D call. V was trimmed by 10 bases and J by 3 bases, leaving 10 bases between them. The CDR3 length is 12 residues. The germline V gene has CDR1 MDHEN and CDR2 SYDVKM.

The V gene is TRBV19, the J gene TRBJ2-3; either TRBD1 or TRBD2 may supply D (6 bases each). Germline lookup yields CDR1 LNHDA and CDR2 SQIVND (reference sequence). The CDR3 is 14 residues long. The V and J ends lost 2 bases and 2 bases respectively, with 8 bases between them. The chain's CDR3 is CASSIRGDTDTQYF. CDR3 nucleotides: TGTGCCAGTAGTATAAGGGGGGACACAGATACGCAGTATTTT.

Of note for this clone: Compared with germline, one end of the junction differs, possibly owing to a read error. The chain combines TRBV6-2 or TRBV6-3 with TRBJ1-2; D possibly corresponds to TRBD1 (5 bases). The CDR3 covers 13 residues. Germline V lookup: CDR1 MNHEY, CDR2 SVGEGT. Written as DNA, the CDR3 is TGTGCCAGCAGTCCCGGGACTAATTATGGCTACACCTTC. This encodes CASSPGTNYGYTF.

The V gene is TRBV11-1, the J gene TRBJ2-2; TRBD1 might be the D (6 bases). The V and J ends lost 3 bases and 4 bases respectively, with 9 bases between them. The CDR3 is 14 residues long. Germline CDR1 is SGHAT and CDR2 is FQDESV (reference sequence). CDR3 coding DNA: TGTGCCAGCAGCTTCGGCAGGGGCACCGGGGAGCTGTTTTTT. Its translation is CASSFGRGTGELFF.

Concerning this clone: A junction boundary mismatches the germline segment, possibly from a read error. The chain is built from TRBV18 and TRBJ1-1; D is possibly TRBD1 (5 bases). There are 15 residues in the CDR3. The germline CDR1 and CDR2 sequences are KGHSH and LQKENI. DNA for the CDR3: TGTGCCAGCTCAGGCAGGGTGATTGTGAACAGTGAAGCTTTCTTT. The encoded protein is CASSGRVIVNSEAFF. The variable domain in full, completed from reference TRBV18 and TRBJ1-1, reads NAGVMQNPRHLVRRRGQEARLRCSPMKGHSHVYWYRQLPEEGLKFMVYLQKENIIDESGMPKERFSAEFPKEGPSILRIQQVVRGDSAAYFCASSGRVIVNSEAFFGQGTRLTVV.

This chain uses TRBV7-9 with TRBJ2-7; TRBD1 matches at 7 bases. The trim removed 9 bases at V and 6 bases at J, leaving 14 bases unmatched. This CDR3 spans 14 amino acids. Germline values: CDR1 SEHNR, CDR2 FQNEAQ (reference sequence). CDR3 DNA sequence: TGTGCCAGTGAACTTGGACAAAGGGGGCCCGAGCAGTACTTC. The encoded protein is CASELGQRGPEQYF. The full variable domain, completed using reference TRBV7-9 and TRBJ2-7, is DTGVSQNPRHKITKRGQNVTFRCDPISEHNRLYWYRQTLGQGPEFLTYFQNEAQLEKSRLLSDRFSAERPKGSFSTLEIQRTEQGDSAMYLCASELGQRGPEQYFGPGTRLTVT.

V is TRBV2 and J is TRBJ2-3; D assignment may be TRBD1 or TRBD2 (5 bases each). The germline V gene encodes CDR1 SNHLY and CDR2 FYNNEI. V was clipped by 4 bases and J by 2 bases, with 13 bases between them. CDR3 length: 15 amino acids. CDR3 residues: CASSVGDVHTDTQYF. The CDR3 DNA reads TGTGCCAGCAGTGTAGGGGACGTTCACACAGATACGCAGTATTTT.

Only one count was recorded for this clone. The chain employs TRBV19 and TRBJ1-2; weak D call: TRBD1 (5 bases). This CDR3 is 17 amino acids long. The ends were cut back, 6 bases at V and 3 bases at J, with 23 bases in the middle. CDR1 LNHDA and CDR2 SQIVND come from the germline V gene (reference sequence). The CDR3: CASSTSRDPSAYYGYTF. CDR3 in DNA: TGTGCCAGTAGCACTTCTCGGGACCCCTCGGCCTACTATGGCTACACCTTC.

The chain carries TRBV5-4 and TRBJ1-2; D is unclear. The V gene lost 0 bases and the J gene lost 6 bases, with 9 bases spanning the gap. The CDR3 runs to 13 residues. Per germline, CDR1 SGHNT and CDR2 YYREEE (reference sequence). The CDR3 is CASSLEWEDGYTF. CDR3 coding DNA: TGTGCCAGCAGCTTGGAATGGGAGGATGGCTACACCTTC.

The chain is built from TRBV5-1 and TRBJ2-7; 11 bases align to TRBD2. CDR1 is SGHRS and CDR2 is YFSETQ in the germline V gene. Trimming removed 0 bases from V and 7 bases from J; junction bases left unmatched: 3. The CDR3 extends over 14 amino acids. The CDR3 DNA reads as TGCGCCAGCAGCTTGGTAGCGGGGGGGCAAGAGCAGTACTTC. Its translation: CASSLVAGGQEQYF. Combining the CDR3 with reference TRBV5-1 and TRBJ2-7 gives the whole variable domain KAGVTQTPRYLIKTRGQQVTLSCSPISGHRSVSWYQQTPGQGLQFLFEYFSETQRNKGNFPGRFSGRQFSNSRSEMNVSTLELGDSALYLCASSLVAGGQEQYFGPGTRLTVT.

The genes are TRBV10-3 and TRBJ1-1; TRBD1 is a possible D gene (5 bases). Trimming took 7 bases from V and 5 from J, leaving 14 bases between them. The CDR3 loop spans 13 amino acids. The V gene's germline CDR1 is ENHRY and CDR2 SYGVKD. This chain's CDR3 is CAITLGTETEAFF. The CDR3 DNA is TGTGCCATCACCCTAGGGACGGAGACTGAAGCTTTCTTT.

The V gene is TRBV18, the J gene TRBJ1-5, with 8 bases matching TRBD1. This CDR3 region has 15 residues. J was trimmed by 6 bases and V by 1 base; bases with no gene match: 5. The germline V gene encodes CDR1 KGHSH and CDR2 LQKENI. CDR3 residues: CASSPQRTGSQPQHF. The CDR3 DNA follows: TGTGCCAGCTCACCACAACGGACAGGGAGTCAGCCCCAGCATTTT. The full variable domain, completed using reference TRBV18 and TRBJ1-5, is NAGVMQNPRHLVRRRGQEARLRCSPMKGHSHVYWYRQLPEEGLKFMVYLQKENIIDESGMPKERFSAEFPKEGPSILRIQQVVRGDSAAYFCASSPQRTGSQPQHFGDGTRLSIL.